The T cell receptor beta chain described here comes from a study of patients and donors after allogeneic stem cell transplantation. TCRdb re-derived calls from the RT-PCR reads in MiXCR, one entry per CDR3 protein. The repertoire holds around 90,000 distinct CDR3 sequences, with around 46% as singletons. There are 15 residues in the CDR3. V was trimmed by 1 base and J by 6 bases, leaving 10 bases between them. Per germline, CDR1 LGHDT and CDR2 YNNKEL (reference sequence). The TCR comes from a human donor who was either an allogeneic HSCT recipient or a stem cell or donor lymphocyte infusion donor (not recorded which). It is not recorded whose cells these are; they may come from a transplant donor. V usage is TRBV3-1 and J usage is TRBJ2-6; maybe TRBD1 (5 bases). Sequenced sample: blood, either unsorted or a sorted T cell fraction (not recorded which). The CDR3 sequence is CASSQGQSAANVLTF. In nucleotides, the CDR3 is TGTGCCAGCAGCCAAGGACAGTCCGCGGCCAACGTCCTGACTTTC.